This T cell receptor beta chain is drawn from a study of cytomegalovirus exposure and HLA in healthy donors. Researchers ran the PCR with 60 Vbeta and 13 Jbeta primers. Only in-frame clones appear in the TCRdb table, and some are missing; sequencing was by immunoSEQ multiplex PCR. The table includes fewer than 200,000 clones, approximately 80% detected once. Trimming cost V 4 bases and J 5 bases, with 14 bases left between them. The CDR3 sequence is 14 residues long. The germline CDR1 and CDR2 sequences are SEHNR and FQNEAQ (reference sequence). The sequenced sample was PBMCs. The TCR sequence derives from a woman aged 45-65 years in good health and CMV-seropositive. This chain links TRBV7-9 with TRBJ1-2; a possible D gene is TRBD1 (5 bases). CDR3 amino acids: CASSSVGGAYGYTF. The CDR3, as DNA: TGTGCCAGCAGCTCCGTGGGAGGGGCATATGGCTACACCTTC.